This record looks at one TCR beta chain sequence and its context. The sample belongs to a study of blood T cell repertoires in COVID-19. For the study at large: Donors in the United States, Italy and Spain gave samples during acute or convalescent COVID-19.

Germline V lookup: CDR1 SGHNT, CDR2 YENEEA. This CDR3 spans 17 amino acids. V was clipped by 1 base and J by 1 base, with 15 bases between them. Per the authors' pipeline: Scientists estimated how many nucleated cells there were by amplifying reference gene primers. Clones were sequenced by immunoSEQ multiplex PCR, and TCRdb holds only the in-frame ones, with some missing. That table furnishes V, J and clone size, whereas the DNA furnished D and trimming. This repertoire shows approximately 200,000 clones, around nine tenths found once; its top ten account for roughly 4.5%. V is TRBV11-3 and J is TRBJ2-3; TRBD1 might be the D (8 bases). The TCR originated in a woman aged 25 to 39 who had been exposed to COVID-19. The sequenced material came from PBMCs or T cells enriched from blood (not recorded which). CDR3 nucleotides: TGTGCCAGCAGCTTAGCAGGACAGGGAGGGGGCACAGATACGCAGTATTTT. Translated: CASSLAGQGGGTDTQYF.